This record looks at one TCR beta chain sequence and its context. This specimen belongs to a study of control samples from healthy donors and cancer patients. Trimming cost V 3 bases and J 7 bases; bases outside gene matches: 10. The CDR3 covers 15 residues. Germline V lookup: CDR1 MDHEN, CDR2 SYDVKM. Here immunoSEQ multiplex PCR was the method, and the copy in TCRdb shows in-frame clones only, minus some. The repertoire holds 90,000 or so clones, with more than 85% as singletons. The chain joins TRBV28 to TRBJ2-5; TRBD2 matches at 8 bases. Material: blood. The receptor comes from a woman between 50 and 59 years old in good health. The CDR3 nucleotides read TGTGCCAGCAGTTTTATGGGGACTAGTAAAGGGACCCAGTACTTC. Protein sequence: CASSFMGTSKGTQYF.